Below, one T cell receptor (beta chain) is given with its context. Its antigen remains unknown. V lost 5 bases and J 0 bases, leaving 17 bases between the germline ends. The germline V gene encodes CDR1 PRHDT and CDR2 FYEKMQ (reference sequence). CDR3 length: 16 residues. This sample was included in a study of cytomegalovirus exposure and HLA in healthy donors. Primers included in the PCR were 60 Vbeta and 13 Jbeta primers. Only in-frame clones appear in the TCRdb table, and some are missing; sequencing was by immunoSEQ multiplex PCR. The table has under 110,000 clones, roughly 74% seen once; the top ten hold roughly 2.5%. Study-wide results and limits: Previously analyzed data showed that most TCR beta V segments were productive at a frequency of about 87% or about 30%. The study designated 150 or so TCR beta chains cytomegalovirus-associated. Roughly even sequencing depth across donors was the assumption behind the presence/absence analyses. In a later analysis, the majority of CMV-associated beta chains seemingly showed HLA restriction.

This TCR was sampled from a man aged 40-49 years in good health and CMV-seronegative. The sequencing input was PBMCs. The V gene is TRBV13, the J gene TRBJ2-7; possibly TRBD2 for D (5 bases). The CDR3 DNA is TGTGCCAGCAGCCATGGCCTAGCCCGATACTCCTACGAGCAGTACTTC. Translating gives CASSHGLARYSYEQYF. The entire variable domain, with the rest obtained from reference TRBV13 and TRBJ2-7, is as follows: AAGVIQSPRHLIKEKRETATLKCYPIPRHDTVYWYQQGPGQDPQFLISFYEKMQSDKGSIPDRFSAQQFSDYHSELNMSSLELGDSALYFCASSHGLARYSYEQYFGPGTRLTVT.